What follows are 21 T cell receptor beta chains derived from one specimen sequenced in a study of blood T cells in healthy people across ages. A J-beta primer mix and a sample-barcoded 5' primer were used in a second PCR of roughly 7 to 12 cycles. TCRdb analysed the 5' RACE reads with MiXCR anew, one entry per CDR3 protein. Here the sample spans around 800,000 distinct CDR3 sequences, around 25% being singletons. This same sample was also taken into another study, of T cells of mothers and their children.

The sequenced sample was blood. These receptors all come from a boy aged 5-17 years in good health.

In its sample, this clonotype was seen a few times. The rearrangement links TRBV11-2 to TRBJ2-5, with D unresolved. The DNA end favors TRBJ2-7, so the J call may be wrong. Germline CDR1 reads SGHAT; CDR2 reads FQNNGV. The CDR3 totals 13 residues. CDR3 protein: CASSLDIGYEQYF. The CDR3 DNA reads as TGTGCCAGCAGCTTAGATATTGGCTACGAGCAGTACTTC.

This chain connects TRBV12-3 or TRBV12-4 to TRBJ1-3; D is unresolved. The CDR3 contains 13 residues. V lost 2 bases to trimming and J lost 0 bases, with 2 bases between them. The CDR3 loop reads CASSLPSGNTIYF. CDR3 nucleotides: TGTGCCAGCAGTTTACCCTCTGGAAACACCATATATTTT.

This clonotype occurred a few times. The V call is TRBV28, the J call TRBJ1-5; D is possibly TRBD1 (6 bases). Between the trimmed V and J ends, which lost 2 bases and 7 bases, there was a span of 21 bases. Germline CDR1 reads MDHEN; CDR2 reads SYDVKM. This CDR3 has 17 amino acids. The chain's CDR3 is CASSLGAGEMYGQPQHF. The CDR3 DNA reads TGTGCCAGCAGTTTAGGGGCAGGGGAGATGTACGGGCAGCCCCAGCATTTT.

The J gene is TRBJ2-1, the V gene TRBV2, with 8 bases that match TRBD1. There are 13 residues in the CDR3. The germline CDR1 and CDR2 sequences are SNHLY and FYNNEI. Trimming at V came to 7 bases and at J to 5 bases, leaving 4 bases not matched to a gene. CDR3 residues: CASTRDRNNEQFF. The CDR3 DNA reads TGTGCCAGCACCCGGGACAGGAACAATGAGCAGTTCTTC.

This clonotype appeared a few times. This chain joins TRBV5-1 and TRBJ2-7; TRBD2 matches 10 bases. The CDR3 contains 15 residues. From germline, CDR1 is SGHRS and CDR2 YFSETQ. Losses at the gene ends were 1 base for V and 3 bases for J; bases not matched to a gene: 4. The CDR3 loop reads CASSLSSGGYYEQYF. The CDR3 DNA sequence: TGCGCCAGCAGCTTGTCTAGCGGGGGATACTACGAGCAGTACTTC.

J is TRBJ2-1 and V is TRBV29-1; perhaps TRBD2 as D (5 bases). Looked up from germline, CDR1 is SQVTM and CDR2 is ANQGSEA. Between the trimmed V and J ends, which lost 6 bases and 3 bases, there was a span of 12 bases. This CDR3 spans 13 amino acids. CDR3 bases: TGCAGCGTCGGACCAGCGGACTACAATGAGCAGTTCTTC. This gives the protein CSVGPADYNEQFF.

This clonotype has only a few counts. The chain recombines TRBV15 with TRBJ2-1, with 8 nucleotides matching TRBD2. Germline CDR1 and CDR2: LNHNV and YYDKDF (reference sequence). V lost 5 bases and J lost 4; bases outside the gene matches: 7. The CDR3 runs 15 residues. This CDR3 is CATSGRTSMYNEQFF. In nucleotides, the CDR3 is TGTGCCACCAGCGGCCGGACTAGCATGTACAATGAGCAGTTCTTC.

The CDR3 reads CASSPTGGGYTF. Here the CDR3 DNA reads TGTGCCAGCAGTCCGACAGGCGGTGGCTACACCTTC. The gene calls are TRBV12-3 or TRBV12-4 and TRBJ1-2, with D possibly matching TRBD1 (6 bases). Trimming removed 5 bases from V and 7 bases from J, with 11 bases in between. This CDR3 comprises 12 residues.

This clonotype was picked up a small number of times. The chain links TRBV3-1 to TRBJ2-3; 8 nucleotides match TRBD1. Trimming cost V 5 bases and J 2 bases; bases outside gene matches: 6. The germline V gene encodes CDR1 LGHDT and CDR2 YNNKEL (reference sequence). The CDR3 runs to 15 residues. The CDR3 region is CASSRRTGTTDTQYF. The CDR3 nucleotides read TGTGCCAGCAGCAGACGGACAGGGACCACAGATACGCAGTATTTT.

The chain joins TRBV7-9 to TRBJ2-3; D not certain. CDR1 SEHNR and CDR2 FQNEAQ come from the germline V gene (reference sequence). Trimming shortened V by 7 bases and J by 2 bases, and 16 bases separated the two germline ends. This CDR3 is built from 15 residues. The CDR3 here is CASNLRTAHTDTQYF. In DNA form, the CDR3 reads TGTGCCAGCAACCTTAGAACAGCGCACACAGATACGCAGTATTTT.

This clonotype came up a few times. V and J are TRBV7-2 and TRBJ1-3, with a possible D match to TRBD1 (5 bases). CDR3 length equals 15 residues. Trimming shortened V by 3 bases and J by 2 bases, and 11 bases separated the two germline ends. Germline CDR1 SGHTA, CDR2 FQGNSA. CDR3 bases: TGTGCCAGCAGCTTCGTTGGGGGGACTGGAAACACCATATATTTT. This sequence encodes CASSFVGGTGNTIYF.

The rearrangement joins TRBV3-1 to TRBJ1-4; D gene uncertain. Between the trimmed V and J ends, which lost 4 bases and 0 bases, there was a span of 9 bases. Germline lookup yields CDR1 LGHDT and CDR2 YNNKEL (reference sequence). This CDR3 is built from 15 residues. The chain's CDR3 is CASSPMQATNEKLFF. CDR3 nucleotide sequence: TGTGCCAGCAGCCCCATGCAAGCAACTAATGAAAAACTGTTTTTT.

The chain is built from TRBV24-1 and TRBJ2-2; 7 bases agree with TRBD1. V lost 6 bases and J lost 3; bases outside the gene matches: 3. Germline CDR1 is KGHDR and CDR2 is SFDVKD. The CDR3 contains 14 residues. The CDR3 spells CATSNRGDTGELFF. CDR3 sequence (DNA): TGTGCCACCAGTAACAGGGGCGACACCGGGGAGCTGTTTTTT.

The V call is TRBV2, the J call TRBJ1-2, with D hard to call. Trimming shortened V by 6 bases and J by 2 bases, and 10 bases separated the two germline ends. Germline values: CDR1 SNHLY, CDR2 FYNNEI. The CDR3 is 13 amino acids. CDR3 bases: TGTGCCAGCAGGACGGACGGGAACTATGGCTACACCTTC. It codes for CASRTDGNYGYTF.

J is TRBJ2-7 and V is TRBV3-1; 12 bases match TRBD2. The DNA end is a closer match to TRBJ2-1, so the J assignment may be wrong. The CDR3 contains 15 residues. Germline V gives CDR1 LGHDT, CDR2 YNNKEL (reference sequence). The CDR3 nucleotides are TGTGCCAGCGATAACGGGGCTAGCGGGAGGGGTGAGCAGTTCTTC. As protein: CASDNGASGRGEQFF.

The chain carries TRBV12-3 or TRBV12-4 and TRBJ2-5, with D maybe TRBD2 (6 bases). Trimming took 6 bases from V and 0 from J, leaving 14 bases between them. There are 15 residues in the CDR3. CDR3 sequence (DNA): TGTGCCAGCAGGGGACGGGAGACGTACCAAGAGACCCAGTACTTC. It is translated as CASRGRETYQETQYF.

V and J are TRBV10-3 and TRBJ2-3; TRBD1 or TRBD2 may be the D gene (5 bases each). The germline CDR1 and CDR2 sequences are ENHRY and SYGVKD. The V end lost 0 bases, the J end lost 6 bases, and 13 bases lay between the germline ends. The CDR3 sequence is 15 residues long. CDR3 nucleotide sequence: TGTGCCATCAGTGAGTCTTCGGGACCGCTGGATACGCAGTATTTT. This gives the protein CAISESSGPLDTQYF.

The V gene is TRBV9, the J gene TRBJ2-2; TRBD1 matches at 10 bases. J was trimmed by 6 bases and V by 6 bases; bases with no gene match: 2. CDR3 size: 13 residues. CDR1 SGDLS and CDR2 YYNGEE come from the germline V gene. CDR3 residues: CASKGQGSGELFF. The CDR3 DNA is TGTGCCAGCAAGGGACAGGGGTCCGGGGAGCTGTTTTTT.

The chain carries TRBV7-9 and TRBJ1-2; 8 nucleotides match TRBD1. CDR3 length: 17 amino acids. The V and J ends lost 1 base and 5 bases, in that order; junction bases with no gene match: 12. CDR1 is SEHNR, CDR2 FQNEAQ, per germline (reference sequence). The CDR3 sequence is CASSLEVADRAGYGYTF. CDR3 coding DNA: TGTGCCAGCAGCTTAGAAGTTGCGGACAGGGCGGGATATGGCTACACCTTC.

This clonotype was counted only a few times. The chain joins TRBV16 to TRBJ1-2; no reliable D call. The CDR3 spans 14 residues. Between the trimmed V and J ends, which lost 7 bases and 4 bases, there was a span of 16 bases. Germline loops: CDR1 KGHSY, CDR2 FQNENV. CDR3 residues: CASTPTGSFYGYTF. The CDR3 DNA sequence: TGTGCCAGCACCCCAACCGGGAGCTTCTATGGCTACACCTTC.

The chain recombines TRBV7-6 with TRBJ2-5; the match to TRBD1 covers 8 bases. The CDR3 loop spans 14 amino acids. The germline CDR1 and CDR2 sequences are SGHVS and FNYEAQ. V shed 5 bases, J shed 0 bases, and the junction held 2 bases outside the gene matches. In DNA, the CDR3 is TGTGCCAGCAGCCAGGGGGCGTACCAAGAGACCCAGTACTTC. It codes for CASSQGAYQETQYF.